This is a list of T cell receptor beta chains from one sample in a study of cytomegalovirus exposure and HLA in healthy donors. The protocol was immunoSEQ multiplex PCR, while the TCRdb copy is restricted to in-frame clones and leaves out a portion. The top ten clones hold about a tenth of a sample with about 120,000 clones, approximately 78% of them seen once. Sequencing input: PBMCs. The receptor source for this set is a man aged 25-45 years in good health and CMV-seropositive. Both conserved end residues are part of each CDR3. D genes are given only for firm matches. The size entry is marked missing in some rows and otherwise reads once, few, many or a size class.

size	J	V	D	length	CDR3	DNA
-	TRBJ2-3	TRBV7-2	TRBD2	16	CASSVLAGTSADTQYF	TGTGCCAGCAGCGTATTAGCGGGAACGTCGGCAGATACGCAGTATTTT
-	TRBJ2-7	TRBV11-3	-	15	CASKRRGKMSSEQYF	TGTGCCAGCAAACGCAGGGGTAAAATGTCCTCCGAGCAGTACTTC
-	TRBJ2-1	TRBV7-9	-	12	CASSRTADEQFF	TGTGCCAGCAGCCGCACTGCCGATGAGCAGTTCTTC
-	TRBJ2-7	TRBV19	TRBD1	16	CASSLSWGQSSYEQYF	TGTGCCAGTAGTTTAAGTTGGGGACAGAGCTCCTACGAGCAGTACTTC
-	TRBJ2-1	TRBV29-1	TRBD2	15	CSVGRILAGDHEQFF	TGCAGCGTCGGGCGTATACTAGCGGGAGACCATGAGCAGTTCTTC
once	TRBJ2-5	TRBV5-1	-	14	CASSSSGPQETQYF	TGCGCCAGCAGCTCAAGCGGGCCCCAAGAGACCCAGTACTTC
few	TRBJ2-2	TRBV9	-	13	CASSSSYTGELFF	TGTGCCAGCAGCTCATCATACACCGGGGAGCTGTTTTTT
-	TRBJ2-7	TRBV11-2	-	14	CASRLGYSSYEQYF	TGTGCCAGCAGACTAGGGTATAGCTCCTACGAGCAGTACTTC
-	TRBJ2-7	TRBV4-3	TRBD1	15	CASSQSGTGVYEQYF	TGCGCCAGCAGCCAATCCGGGACAGGTGTCTACGAGCAGTACTTC
-	TRBJ1-4	TRBV27	-	16	CASTLIGGATNEKLFF	TGTGCCAGCACCCTTATAGGGGGGGCAACTAATGAAAAACTGTTTTTT
-	TRBJ2-2	TRBV6-6	-	16	CASSSRGFANTGELFF	TGTGCCAGCAGTTCCCGGGGGTTCGCGAACACCGGGGAGCTGTTTTTT
few	TRBJ2-1	TRBV19	TRBD2	15	CASHPGLAGGAEQFF	TGTGCCAGTCACCCGGGACTAGCGGGAGGGGCTGAGCAGTTCTTC
-	TRBJ1-1	TRBV15	-	14	CATSRVAGDTEAFF	TGTGCCACCAGCAGAGTGGCAGGGGATACTGAAGCTTTCTTT
once	TRBJ2-1	TRBV7-9	-	15	CASSLVTRSANEQFF	TGTGCCAGCAGCTTAGTAACTCGGTCCGCCAATGAGCAGTTCTTC
-	TRBJ1-2	TRBV5-4	-	14	CASSLAGGNYGYTF	TGTGCCAGCAGCTTGGCGGGGGGCAACTATGGCTACACCTTC
-	TRBJ2-1	TRBV7-9	-	14	CASSLAGTYNEQFF	TGTGCCAGCAGCTTAGCGGGCACCTACAATGAGCAGTTCTTC
-	TRBJ2-5	TRBV27	-	11	CASSGGVVQYF	TGTGCCAGCAGTGGAGGAGTTGTCCAGTACTTC